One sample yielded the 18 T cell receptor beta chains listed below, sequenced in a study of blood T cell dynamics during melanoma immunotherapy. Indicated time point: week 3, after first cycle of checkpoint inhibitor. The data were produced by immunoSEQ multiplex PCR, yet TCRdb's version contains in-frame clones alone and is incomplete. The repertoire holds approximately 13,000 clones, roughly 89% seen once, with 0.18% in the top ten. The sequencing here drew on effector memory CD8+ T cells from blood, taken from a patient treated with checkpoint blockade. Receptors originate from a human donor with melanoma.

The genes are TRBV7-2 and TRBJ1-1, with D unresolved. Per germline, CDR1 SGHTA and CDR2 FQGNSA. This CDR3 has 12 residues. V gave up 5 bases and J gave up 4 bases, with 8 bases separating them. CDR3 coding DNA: TGTGCCAGCAGCCACCTGGGCACTGAAGCTTTCTTT. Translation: CASSHLGTEAFF.

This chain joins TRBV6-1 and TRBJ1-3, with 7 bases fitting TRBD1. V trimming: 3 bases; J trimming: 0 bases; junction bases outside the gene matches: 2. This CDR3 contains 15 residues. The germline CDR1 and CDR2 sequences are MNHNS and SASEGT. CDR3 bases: TGTGCCAGCAGTGAGGACAGGAGCTCTGGAAACACCATATATTTT. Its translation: CASSEDRSSGNTIYF.

In DNA form, the CDR3 reads TGTGCCAGCGATTCCGGGATGGAGATTGGAAAACTGTTTTTT. The encoded protein is CASDSGMEIGKLFF. The rearrangement joins TRBV6-1 to TRBJ1-4; no clear D. CDR3 size: 14 residues. V was shortened by 8 bases and J by 10 bases, with 20 bases between the two germline ends. Germline V lookup: CDR1 MNHNS, CDR2 SASEGT.

The CDR3 sequence: CASSRDRGPDSSYNEQFF. In DNA form, the CDR3 reads TGCGCCAGCAGCCGGGACAGGGGCCCGGATAGCTCCTACAATGAGCAGTTCTTC. This chain links TRBV4-3 with TRBJ2-1, with 10 bases matching TRBD1. The CDR3 is made up of 18 amino acids. J lost 0 bases, V lost 4 bases, and 9 bases had no gene match. Germline V CDR1 and CDR2: LGHNA, YSLEER.

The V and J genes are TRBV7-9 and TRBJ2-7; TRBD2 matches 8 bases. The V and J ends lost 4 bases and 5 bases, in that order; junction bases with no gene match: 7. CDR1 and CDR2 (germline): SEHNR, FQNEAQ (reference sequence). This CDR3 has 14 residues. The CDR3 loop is CASSSAGGRNEQYF. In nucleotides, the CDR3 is TGTGCCAGCAGCTCCGCGGGGGGACGGAACGAGCAGTACTTC.

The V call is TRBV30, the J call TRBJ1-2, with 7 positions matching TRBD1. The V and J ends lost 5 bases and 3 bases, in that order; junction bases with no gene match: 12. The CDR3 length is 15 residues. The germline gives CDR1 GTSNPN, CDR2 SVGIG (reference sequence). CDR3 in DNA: TGTGCCTGGGGAACAAAACAGGGGACCGACTATGGCTACACCTTC. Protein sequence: CAWGTKQGTDYGYTF. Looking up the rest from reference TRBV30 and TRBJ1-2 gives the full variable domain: SQTIHQWPATLVQPVGSPLSLECTVEGTSNPNLYWYRQAAGRGLQLLFYSVGIGQISSEVPQNLSASRPQDRQFILSSKKLLLSDSGFYLCAWGTKQGTDYGYTFGSGTRLTVV.

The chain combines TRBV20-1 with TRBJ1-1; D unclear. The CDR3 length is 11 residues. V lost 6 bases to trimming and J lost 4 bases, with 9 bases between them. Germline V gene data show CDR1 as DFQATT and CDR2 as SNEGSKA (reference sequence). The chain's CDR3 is CSAERVTEAFF. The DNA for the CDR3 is TGCAGTGCGGAGAGGGTCACTGAAGCTTTCTTT.

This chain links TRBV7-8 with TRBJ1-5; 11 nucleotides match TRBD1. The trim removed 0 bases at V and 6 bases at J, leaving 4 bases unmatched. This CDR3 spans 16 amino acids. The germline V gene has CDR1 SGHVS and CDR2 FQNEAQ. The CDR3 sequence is CASSLAGTGGGQPQHF. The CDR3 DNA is TGTGCCAGCAGCTTAGCAGGGACAGGGGGAGGTCAGCCCCAGCATTTT. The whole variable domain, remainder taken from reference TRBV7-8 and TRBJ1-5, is GAGVSQSPRYKVAKRGQDVALRCDPISGHVSLFWYQQALGQGPEFLTYFQNEAQLDKSGLPSDRFFAERPEGSVSTLKIQRTQQEDSAVYLCASSLAGTGGGQPQHFGDGTRLSIL.

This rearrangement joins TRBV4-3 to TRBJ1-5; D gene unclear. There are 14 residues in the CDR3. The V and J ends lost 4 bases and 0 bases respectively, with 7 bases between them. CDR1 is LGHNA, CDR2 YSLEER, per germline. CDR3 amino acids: CASSPDTSNQPQHF. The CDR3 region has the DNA TGCGCCAGCAGCCCAGACACTAGCAATCAGCCCCAGCATTTT.

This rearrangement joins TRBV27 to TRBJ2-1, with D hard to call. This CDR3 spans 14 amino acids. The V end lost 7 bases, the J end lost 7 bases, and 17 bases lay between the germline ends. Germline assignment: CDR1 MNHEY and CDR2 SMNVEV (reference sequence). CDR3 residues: CASTSLYPENEQFF. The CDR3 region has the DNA TGTGCCAGCACTTCCTTATACCCTGAAAATGAGCAGTTCTTC.

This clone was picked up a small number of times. In nucleotides, the CDR3 is TGCGCCAGCAGCTTGGACAGCCCGCAGCAGCCCCAGCATTTT. Protein sequence: CASSLDSPQQPQHF. The chain has TRBV5-1 and TRBJ1-5, with D hard to call. Deletions cut 0 bases from V and 7 bases from J, with 11 bases between. Germline CDR1 SGHRS, CDR2 YFSETQ. This CDR3 is built from 14 residues.

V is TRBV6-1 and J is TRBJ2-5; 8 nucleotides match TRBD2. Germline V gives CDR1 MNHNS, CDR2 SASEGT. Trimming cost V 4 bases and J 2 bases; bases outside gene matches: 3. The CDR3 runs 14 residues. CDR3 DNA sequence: TGTGCCAGCAGTGGGCGGGGGGTACAAGAGACCCAGTACTTC. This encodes CASSGRGVQETQYF.

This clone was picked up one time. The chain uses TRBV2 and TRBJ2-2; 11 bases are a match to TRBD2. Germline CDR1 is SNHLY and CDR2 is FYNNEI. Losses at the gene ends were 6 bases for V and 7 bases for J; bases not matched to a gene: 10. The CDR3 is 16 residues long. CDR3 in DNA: TGTGCCAGCAGAGCTACTAGCGGGAGTTTTGACGGGGAGCTGTTTTTT. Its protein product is CASRATSGSFDGELFF.

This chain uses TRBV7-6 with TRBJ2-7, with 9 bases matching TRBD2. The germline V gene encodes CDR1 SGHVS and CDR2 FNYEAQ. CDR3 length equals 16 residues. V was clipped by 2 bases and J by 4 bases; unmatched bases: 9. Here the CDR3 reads CASSLSGREGRYEQYF. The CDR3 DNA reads TGTGCCAGCAGCTTATCGGGGCGGGAGGGAAGGTACGAGCAGTACTTC.

The CDR3, as DNA: TGTGCCAGCAGTTTAGACCCACGAGCGGGAGACTTCAATGAGCAGTTCTTC. It is translated as CASSLDPRAGDFNEQFF. The chain uses TRBV27 and TRBJ2-1; TRBD2 aligns across 8 bases. Germline V gives CDR1 MNHEY, CDR2 SMNVEV (reference sequence). V trimming: 2 bases; J trimming: 6 bases; junction bases outside the gene matches: 12. The CDR3 loop spans 17 amino acids.

The CDR3 protein is CASSLDRGSYEQYF. The CDR3 coding sequence is TGCGCCAGCAGCTTGGACAGGGGCTCCTACGAGCAGTACTTC. This rearrangement joins TRBV5-1 to TRBJ2-7, with 7 positions matching TRBD1. J was trimmed by 0 bases and V by 0 bases; bases with no gene match: 0. From germline, CDR1 is SGHRS and CDR2 YFSETQ. The CDR3 is 14 amino acids. The full variable domain, its missing parts supplied by reference TRBV5-1 and TRBJ2-7, is KAGVTQTPRYLIKTRGQQVTLSCSPISGHRSVSWYQQTPGQGLQFLFEYFSETQRNKGNFPGRFSGRQFSNSRSEMNVSTLELGDSALYLCASSLDRGSYEQYFGPGTRLTVT.

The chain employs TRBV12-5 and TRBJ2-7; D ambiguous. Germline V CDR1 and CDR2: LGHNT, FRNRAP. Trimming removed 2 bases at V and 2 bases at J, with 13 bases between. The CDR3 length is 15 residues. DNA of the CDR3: TGTGCTAGTGGTTTGTGGACCGTTACAACCTACGAGCAGTACTTC. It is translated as CASGLWTVTTYEQYF.

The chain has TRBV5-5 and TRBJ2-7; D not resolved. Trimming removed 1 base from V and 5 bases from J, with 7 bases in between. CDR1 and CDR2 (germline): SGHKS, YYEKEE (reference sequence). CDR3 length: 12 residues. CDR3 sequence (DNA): TGTGCCAGCAGCTTGCGATGGGACGAGCAGTACTTC. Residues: CASSLRWDEQYF.